The T cell receptor (beta chain) under discussion was sequenced for a study of T cells after yellow fever vaccination. Study-wide findings and caveats: Abundant clonotypes from the bulk population could have been carried over as contaminants into FACS-sorted repertoires.

TCRdb redid the calling of the 5' RACE reads with MiXCR, one entry per CDR3 protein. The sample lists 550,000 to 750,000 distinct CDR3 sequences, approximately 13% occurring once. A few counts support this clonotype. No antigen is known for it. With 3 bases removed from V and 6 bases from J, the gap between germline ends came to 13 bases. CDR1 and CDR2 (germline): DFQATT, SNEGSKA (reference sequence). The CDR3 is 13 amino acids. Sequencing was performed on PBMCs, taken on the day of the yellow fever booster vaccination. The rearrangement joins TRBV20-1 to TRBJ2-3, with D possibly being TRBD2 (6 bases). The TCR sequence derives from a young man who received the YFV17D yellow fever vaccine. The CDR3 DNA reads as TGCAGTGCTAGCGTCGGGAGCGGCGATACGCAGTATTTT. Residues: CSASVGSGDTQYF.